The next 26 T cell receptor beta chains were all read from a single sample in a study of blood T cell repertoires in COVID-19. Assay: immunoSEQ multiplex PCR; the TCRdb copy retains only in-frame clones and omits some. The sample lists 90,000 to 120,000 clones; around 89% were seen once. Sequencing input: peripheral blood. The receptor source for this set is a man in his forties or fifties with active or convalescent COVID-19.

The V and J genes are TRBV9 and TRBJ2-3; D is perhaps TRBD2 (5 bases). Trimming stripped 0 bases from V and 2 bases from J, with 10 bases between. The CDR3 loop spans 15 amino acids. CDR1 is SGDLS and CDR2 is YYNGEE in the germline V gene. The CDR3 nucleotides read TGTGCCAGCAGCGTAGAGGACGGGGACACAGATACGCAGTATTTT. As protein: CASSVEDGDTDTQYF.

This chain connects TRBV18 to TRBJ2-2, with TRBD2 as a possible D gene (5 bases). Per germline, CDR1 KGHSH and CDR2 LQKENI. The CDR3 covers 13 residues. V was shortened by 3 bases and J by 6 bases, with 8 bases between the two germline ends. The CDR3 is CASSPAGPGELFF. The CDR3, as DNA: TGTGCCAGCTCACCGGCGGGTCCCGGGGAGCTGTTTTTT.

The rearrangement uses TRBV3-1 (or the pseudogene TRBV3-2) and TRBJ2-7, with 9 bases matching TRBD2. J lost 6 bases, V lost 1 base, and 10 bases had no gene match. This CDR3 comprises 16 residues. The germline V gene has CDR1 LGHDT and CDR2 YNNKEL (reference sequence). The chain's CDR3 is CASSQGRREGLREQYF. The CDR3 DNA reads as TGTGCCAGCAGCCAAGGGAGGCGGGAGGGCCTCCGCGAGCAGTACTTC.

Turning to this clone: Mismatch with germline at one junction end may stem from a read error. CDR3 sequence: CASSMPTDNQPQHF. The CDR3 DNA is TGTGCCAGTAGTATGCCGACAGATAATCAACCCCAGCATTTT. The chain recombines TRBV19 with TRBJ1-5, with D perhaps matching TRBD1 (5 bases). The V gene's germline CDR1 is LNHDA and CDR2 SQIVND (reference sequence). This CDR3 is built from 14 residues.

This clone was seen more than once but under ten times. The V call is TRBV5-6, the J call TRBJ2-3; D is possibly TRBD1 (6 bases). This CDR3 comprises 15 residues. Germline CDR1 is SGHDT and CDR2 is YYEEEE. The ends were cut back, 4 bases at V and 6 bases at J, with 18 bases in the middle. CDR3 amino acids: CASSLPGQGADTQYF. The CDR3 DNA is TGTGCCAGCAGCCTCCCGGGACAAGGGGCGGATACGCAGTATTTT.

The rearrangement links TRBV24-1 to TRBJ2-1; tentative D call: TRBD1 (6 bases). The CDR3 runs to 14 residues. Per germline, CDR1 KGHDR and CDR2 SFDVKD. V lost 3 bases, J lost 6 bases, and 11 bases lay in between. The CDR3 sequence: CATSDKRTVNEQFF. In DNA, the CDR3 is TGTGCCACCAGTGATAAAAGGACAGTCAATGAGCAGTTCTTC.

This chain's CDR3 is CASSAGSHSNQPQHF. The CDR3 nucleotides are TGTGCCAGCAGCGCCGGGAGCCATAGCAATCAGCCCCAGCATTTT. The chain combines TRBV9 with TRBJ1-5; D remains unclear. CDR1 and CDR2 (germline): SGDLS, YYNGEE. The V end lost 3 bases, the J end lost 0 bases, and 10 bases lay between the germline ends. The CDR3 spans 15 residues. Looking up the rest from reference TRBV9 and TRBJ1-5 gives the full variable domain: DSGVTQTPKHLITATGQRVTLRCSPRSGDLSVYWYQQSLDQGLQFLIQYYNGEERAKGNILERFSAQQFPDLHSELNLSSLELGDSALYFCASSAGSHSNQPQHFGDGTRLSIL.

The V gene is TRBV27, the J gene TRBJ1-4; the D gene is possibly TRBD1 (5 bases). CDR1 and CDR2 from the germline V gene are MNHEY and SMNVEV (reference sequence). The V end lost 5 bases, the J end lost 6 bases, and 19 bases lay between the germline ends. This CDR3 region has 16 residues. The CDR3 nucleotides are TGTGCCAGCAGTCCCCGAACAGGCCAACCGGATGAAAAACTGTTTTTT. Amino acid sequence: CASSPRTGQPDEKLFF.

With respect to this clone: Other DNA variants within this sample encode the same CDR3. CDR3 nucleotide sequence: TGCAGTGCTAGACAGGGCTACGAGCAGTACTTC. Translation gives CSARQGYEQYF. The chain couples TRBV20-1 to TRBJ2-7, with a tentative D call TRBD1 (5 bases). Trimming stripped 2 bases from V and 3 bases from J, with 5 bases between. The CDR3 spans 11 residues. Looked up from germline, CDR1 is DFQATT and CDR2 is SNEGSKA (reference sequence).

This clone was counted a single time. CDR3 sequence (DNA): TGCGCCAGCAGCCTGCTTGTATCGGCGGGAGGTGAGGATACGCAGTATTTT. This sequence encodes CASSLLVSAGGEDTQYF. The rearrangement uses TRBV5-1 and TRBJ2-3, with 8 nucleotides matching TRBD2. The CDR3 covers 17 residues. Trimming at V came to 4 bases and at J to 6 bases, leaving 16 bases not matched to a gene. Germline assignment: CDR1 SGHRS and CDR2 YFSETQ.

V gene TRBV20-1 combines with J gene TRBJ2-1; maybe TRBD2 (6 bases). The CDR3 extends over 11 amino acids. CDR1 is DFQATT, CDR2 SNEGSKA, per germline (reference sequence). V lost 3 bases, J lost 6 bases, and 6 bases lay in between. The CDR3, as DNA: TGCAGTGCTAGGGGGGGCAATGAGCAGTTCTTC. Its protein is CSARGGNEQFF.

In DNA form, the CDR3 reads TGTGCCAGCAGTTGGAGGGTGGCGTTGAAAGAGACCCAGTACTTC. Translating it yields CASSWRVALKETQYF. The genes are TRBV6-2 or TRBV6-3 and TRBJ2-5; the D gene is possibly TRBD2 (6 bases). The germline V gene encodes CDR1 MNHEY and CDR2 SVGEGT. V lost 4 bases, J lost 3 bases, and 15 bases lay in between. The CDR3 has 15 residues.

Here the CDR3 DNA reads TGTGCCAGCAGTGAATTAGGGGGCCATGGCTACACCTTC. It encodes CASSELGGHGYTF. V gene TRBV25-1 combines with J gene TRBJ1-2, with 7 bases matching TRBD1. J was trimmed by 6 bases and V by 1 base; bases with no gene match: 2. Germline V gene sequence: CDR1 MGHDK, CDR2 SYGVNS. The CDR3 totals 13 residues.

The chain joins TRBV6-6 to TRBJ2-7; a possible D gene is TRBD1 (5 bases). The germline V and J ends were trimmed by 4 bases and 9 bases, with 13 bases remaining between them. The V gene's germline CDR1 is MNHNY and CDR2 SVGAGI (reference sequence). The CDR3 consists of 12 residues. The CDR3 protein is CASSSSDTGQYF. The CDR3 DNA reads TGTGCCAGCAGTTCCTCGGACACCGGGCAGTACTTC.

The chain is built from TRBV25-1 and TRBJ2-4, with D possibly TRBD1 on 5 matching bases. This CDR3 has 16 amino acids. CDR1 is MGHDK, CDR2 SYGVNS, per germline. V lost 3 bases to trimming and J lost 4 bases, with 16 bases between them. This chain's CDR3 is CASSDDVRQGKNIQYF. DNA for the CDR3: TGTGCCAGCAGTGACGACGTGCGTCAGGGAAAAAACATTCAGTACTTC. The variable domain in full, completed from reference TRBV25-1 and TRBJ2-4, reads EADIYQTPRYLVIGTGKKITLECSQTMGHDKMYWYQQDPGMELHLIHYSYGVNSTEKGDLSSESTVSRIRTEHFPLTLESARPSHTSQYLCASSDDVRQGKNIQYFGAGTRLSVL.

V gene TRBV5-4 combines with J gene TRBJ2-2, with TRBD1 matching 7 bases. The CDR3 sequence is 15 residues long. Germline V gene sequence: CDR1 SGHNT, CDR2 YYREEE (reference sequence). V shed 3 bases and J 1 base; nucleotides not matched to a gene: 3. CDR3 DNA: TGTGCCAGCAGCTCCCGGGACAGGAACACCGGGGAGCTGTTTTTT. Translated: CASSSRDRNTGELFF.

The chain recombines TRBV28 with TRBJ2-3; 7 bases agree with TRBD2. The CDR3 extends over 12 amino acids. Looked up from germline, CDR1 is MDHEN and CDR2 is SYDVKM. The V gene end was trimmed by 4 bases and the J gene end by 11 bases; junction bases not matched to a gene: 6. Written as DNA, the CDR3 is TGTGCCAGCAGTTGGGAGGGAAACTGGCAGTATTTT. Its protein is CASSWEGNWQYF.

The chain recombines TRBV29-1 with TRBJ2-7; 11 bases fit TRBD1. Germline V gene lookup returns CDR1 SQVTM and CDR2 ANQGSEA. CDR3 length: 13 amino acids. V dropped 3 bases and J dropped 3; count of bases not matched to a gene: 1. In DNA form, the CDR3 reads TGCAGCGTTGAGGGGACAGGGGGCTACGAGCAGTACTTC. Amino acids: CSVEGTGGYEQYF.

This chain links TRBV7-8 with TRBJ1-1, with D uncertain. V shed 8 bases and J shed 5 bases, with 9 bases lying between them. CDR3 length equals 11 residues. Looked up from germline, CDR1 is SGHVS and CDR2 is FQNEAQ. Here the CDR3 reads CASAAETEAFF. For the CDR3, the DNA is TGTGCCAGCGCCGCCGAGACTGAAGCTTTCTTT.

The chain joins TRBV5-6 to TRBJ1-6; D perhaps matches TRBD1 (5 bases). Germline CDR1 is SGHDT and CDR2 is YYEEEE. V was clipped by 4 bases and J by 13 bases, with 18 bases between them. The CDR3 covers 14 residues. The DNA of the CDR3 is TGTGCCAGCAGCGCACCTGTTACTGCAGGGCCCCTCCACTTT. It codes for CASSAPVTAGPLHF.

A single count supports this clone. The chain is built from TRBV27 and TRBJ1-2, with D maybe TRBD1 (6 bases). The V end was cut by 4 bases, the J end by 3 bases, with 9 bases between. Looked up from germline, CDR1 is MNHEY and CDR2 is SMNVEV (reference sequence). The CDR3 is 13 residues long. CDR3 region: CASSSGQYYGYTF. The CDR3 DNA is TGTGCCAGCAGTTCTGGACAGTACTATGGCTACACCTTC.

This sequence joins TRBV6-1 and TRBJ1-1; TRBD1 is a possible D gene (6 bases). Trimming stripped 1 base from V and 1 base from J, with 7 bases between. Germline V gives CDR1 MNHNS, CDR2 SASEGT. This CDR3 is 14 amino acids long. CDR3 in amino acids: CASSEGTENTEAFF. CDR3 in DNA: TGTGCCAGCAGTGAAGGGACAGAGAACACTGAAGCTTTCTTT.

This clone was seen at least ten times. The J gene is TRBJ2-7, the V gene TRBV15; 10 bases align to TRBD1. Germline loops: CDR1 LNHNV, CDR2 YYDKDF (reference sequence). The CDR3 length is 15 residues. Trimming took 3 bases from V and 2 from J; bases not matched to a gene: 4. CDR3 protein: CATSRTGGHTYEQYF. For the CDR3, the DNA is TGTGCCACCAGCAGGACAGGGGGCCACACCTACGAGCAGTACTTC.

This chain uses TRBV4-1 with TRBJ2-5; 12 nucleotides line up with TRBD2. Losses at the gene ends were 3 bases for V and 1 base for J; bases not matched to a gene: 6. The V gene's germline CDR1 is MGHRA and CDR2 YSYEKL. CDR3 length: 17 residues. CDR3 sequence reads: CASSQRGLAGRQETQYF. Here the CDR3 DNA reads TGCGCCAGCAGCCAGAGAGGACTAGCGGGACGCCAAGAGACCCAGTACTTC.

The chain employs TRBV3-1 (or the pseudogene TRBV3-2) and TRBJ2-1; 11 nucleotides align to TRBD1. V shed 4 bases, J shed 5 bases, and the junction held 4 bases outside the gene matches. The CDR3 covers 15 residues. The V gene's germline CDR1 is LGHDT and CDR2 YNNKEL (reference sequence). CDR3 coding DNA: TGTGCCAGCAGCCTGGGGACAGGGGGGAACAATGAGCAGTTCTTC. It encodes CASSLGTGGNNEQFF.

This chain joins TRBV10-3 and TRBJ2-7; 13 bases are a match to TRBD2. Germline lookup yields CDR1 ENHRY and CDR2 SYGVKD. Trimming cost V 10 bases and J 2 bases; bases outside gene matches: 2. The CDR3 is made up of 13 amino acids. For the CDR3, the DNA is TGTGCCAGTGGACTAGCGGGGGCCTACGAGCAGTACTTC. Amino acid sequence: CASGLAGAYEQYF.